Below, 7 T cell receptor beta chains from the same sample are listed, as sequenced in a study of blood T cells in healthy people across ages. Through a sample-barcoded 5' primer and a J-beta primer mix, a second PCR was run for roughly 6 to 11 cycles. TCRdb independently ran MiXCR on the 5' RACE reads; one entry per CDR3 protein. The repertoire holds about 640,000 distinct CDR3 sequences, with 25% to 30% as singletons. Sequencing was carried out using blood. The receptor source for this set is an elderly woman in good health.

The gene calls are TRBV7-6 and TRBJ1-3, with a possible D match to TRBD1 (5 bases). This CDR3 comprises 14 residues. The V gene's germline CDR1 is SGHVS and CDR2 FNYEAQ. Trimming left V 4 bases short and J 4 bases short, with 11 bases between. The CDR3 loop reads CASSSAGGGNTIYF. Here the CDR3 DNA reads TGTGCCAGCAGCTCTGCGGGGGGAGGAAACACCATATATTTT.

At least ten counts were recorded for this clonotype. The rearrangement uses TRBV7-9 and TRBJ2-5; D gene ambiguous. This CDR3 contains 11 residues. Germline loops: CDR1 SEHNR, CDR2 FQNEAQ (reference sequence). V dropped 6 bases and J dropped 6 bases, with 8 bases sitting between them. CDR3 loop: CASSNSKTQYF. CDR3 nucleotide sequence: TGTGCCAGCAGTAATTCTAAGACCCAGTACTTC.

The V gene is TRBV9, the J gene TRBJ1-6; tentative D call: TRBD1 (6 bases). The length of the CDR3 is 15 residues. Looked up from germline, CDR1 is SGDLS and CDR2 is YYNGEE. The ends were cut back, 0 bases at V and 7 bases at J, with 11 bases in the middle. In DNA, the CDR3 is TGTGCCAGCAGCGTAGAGGGGGGGAAGAATTCACCCCTCCACTTT. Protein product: CASSVEGGKNSPLHF.

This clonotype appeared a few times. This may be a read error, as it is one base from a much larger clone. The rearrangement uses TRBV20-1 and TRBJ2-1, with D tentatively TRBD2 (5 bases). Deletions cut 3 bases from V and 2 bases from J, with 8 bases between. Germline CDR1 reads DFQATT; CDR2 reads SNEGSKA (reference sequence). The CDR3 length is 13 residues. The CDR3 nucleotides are TGCAGTGCTAGCGGGGTAGCCTACAATGAGCAGTTCTTC. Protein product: CSASGVAYNEQFF.

The CDR3 loop is CASSEIGTDTQYF. CDR3 DNA: TGTGCCAGCAGTGAGATCGGCACAGATACGCAGTATTTT. The chain has TRBV6-1 and TRBJ2-3; D remains unclear. V lost 3 bases and J lost 1, with 5 bases in between. This CDR3 has 13 amino acids. Germline V CDR1 and CDR2: MNHNS, SASEGT.

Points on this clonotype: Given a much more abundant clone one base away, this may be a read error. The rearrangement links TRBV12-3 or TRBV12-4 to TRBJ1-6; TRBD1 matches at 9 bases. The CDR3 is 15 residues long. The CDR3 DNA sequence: TGTGCCAGCAGTCCTAATGACAGGGGGAATTCACCCCCCCACTTT. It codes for CASSPNDRGNSPPHF.

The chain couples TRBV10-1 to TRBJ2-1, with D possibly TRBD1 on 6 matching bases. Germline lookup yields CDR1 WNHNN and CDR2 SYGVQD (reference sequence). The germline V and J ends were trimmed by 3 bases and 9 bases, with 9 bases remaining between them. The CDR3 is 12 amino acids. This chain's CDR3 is CASSDTGSEQFF. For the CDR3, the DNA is TGCGCCAGCAGTGATACAGGGAGTGAGCAGTTCTTC.